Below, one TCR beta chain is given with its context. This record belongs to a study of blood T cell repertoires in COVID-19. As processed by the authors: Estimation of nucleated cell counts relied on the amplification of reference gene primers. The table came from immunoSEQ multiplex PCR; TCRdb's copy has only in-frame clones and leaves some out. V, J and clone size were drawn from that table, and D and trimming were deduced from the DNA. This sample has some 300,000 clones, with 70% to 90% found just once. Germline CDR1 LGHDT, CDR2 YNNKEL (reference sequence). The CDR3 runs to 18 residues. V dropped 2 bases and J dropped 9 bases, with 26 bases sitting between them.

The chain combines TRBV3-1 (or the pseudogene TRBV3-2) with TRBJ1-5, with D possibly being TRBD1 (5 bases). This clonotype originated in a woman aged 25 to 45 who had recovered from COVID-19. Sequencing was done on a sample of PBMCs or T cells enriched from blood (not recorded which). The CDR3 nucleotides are TGTGCCAGCAGCCAACGTACTTCAGCCGGACATCGCTTACGGCCCCAGCATTTT. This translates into CASSQRTSAGHRLRPQHF.